The 24 T cell receptor beta chains reported below all come from one sample, sequenced in a study of T cell repertoires in cytomegalovirus infection (dated by TCRdb to between 2017 and 2020). No antigen has been identified for these receptors. The sample's treatment or condition label, in plain terms: in vitro stimulation with specific CMV peptide epitopes to enrich CMV-specific T cells. Sequencer: Illumina HiSeq 1500. TCRdb ran its own pipeline on the public reads, namely fastp trimming at Q25 and MiXCR clone calling, and kept in-frame beta chains. Rows are unified per CDR3 protein, each entry keeping the most common DNA and genes. This sample gives hundreds of thousands of distinct CDR3 sequences in total; around a third of them show up just once. Around 12% of the sample is held by the ten biggest clonotypes. Sequencing used cultured CD8+ T cells from PBMCs, obtained from culture after CMV antigen stimulation. The receptor source for this set is a human donor in good health (CMV status not recorded). Some clones in this sample may be carry-over from other donors' samples.

The table lists this clonotype with a few counts. The genes are TRBV6-1 and TRBJ2-3; D call uncertain. In germline, CDR1 is MNHNS, CDR2 SASEGT. V lost 2 bases and J lost 2, with 17 bases in between. The CDR3 consists of 17 residues. CDR3 coding DNA: TGTGCCAGCAGTGAAAAGGCACCCGCTTTTTTCACAGATACGCAGTATTTT. Protein sequence: CASSEKAPAFFTDTQYF.

This clonotype occurred a few times. The chain joins TRBV5-4 to TRBJ2-7; TRBD1 aligns across 8 bases. The CDR3 is 15 amino acids. CDR1 is SGHNT, CDR2 YYREEE, per germline (reference sequence). Trimming took 0 bases from V and 3 from J; bases not matched to a gene: 5. The CDR3 nucleotides are TGTGCCAGCAGCTTGGGGACAGGGTATGGCTACGAGCAGTACTTC. It translates to CASSLGTGYGYEQYF. Using reference TRBV5-4 and TRBJ2-7 for the parts outside the CDR3, the full variable domain is ETGVTQSPTHLIKTRGQQVTLRCSSQSGHNTVSWYQQALGQGPQFIFQYYREEENGRGNFPPRFSGLQFPNYSSELNVNALELDDSALYLCASSLGTGYGYEQYFGPGTRLTVT.

For this clonotype: A much larger clone lies a single base off, so this may be a read error. The V call is TRBV7-2, the J call TRBJ2-7; TRBD1 aligns across 8 bases. There are 15 residues in the CDR3. Germline lookup yields CDR1 SGHTA and CDR2 FQGNSA. CDR3 in amino acids: CASSGVGQGSYVQYF. In DNA, the CDR3 is TGTGCCAGCAGCGGCGTCGGACAGGGCTCCTACGTGCAGTACTTC.

J is TRBJ2-2 and V is TRBV6-6; maybe TRBD1 (5 bases). The CDR3 length is 20 residues. CDR1 is MNHNY, CDR2 SVGAGI, per germline (reference sequence). V lost 0 bases to trimming and J lost 4 bases, with 24 bases between them. Here the CDR3 reads CASSYSDPTVGALGTGELFF. The DNA of the CDR3 is TGTGCCAGCAGTTACTCGGACCCGACAGTAGGGGCCTTGGGCACCGGGGAGCTGTTTTTT.

There are a few counts of this clonotype. The V gene is TRBV7-2, the J gene TRBJ2-3; 9 nucleotides line up with TRBD2. CDR3 length equals 16 residues. V shed 4 bases and J 5 bases; nucleotides not matched to a gene: 10. Germline values: CDR1 SGHTA, CDR2 FQGNSA. The CDR3 DNA sequence: TGTGCCAGCAGCTCCCTAGGCGGGGGGGCCGTAGATACGCAGTATTTT. It specifies CASSSLGGGAVDTQYF.

This clonotype was observed a handful of times. The CDR3 region is CASSFGQGAIHTGELFF. In DNA form, the CDR3 reads TGTGCCAGCAGCTTTGGACAGGGGGCGATCCACACCGGGGAGCTGTTTTTT. V and J are TRBV7-6 and TRBJ2-2; 11 bases are shared with TRBD1. V lost 3 bases and J lost 3; bases outside the gene matches: 6. CDR1 SGHVS and CDR2 FNYEAQ come from the germline V gene. The CDR3 has 17 amino acids. The full variable domain, in which reference TRBV7-6 and TRBJ2-2 provide the parts outside the CDR3, is GAGVSQSPRYKVTKRGQDVALRCDPISGHVSLYWYRQALGQGPEFLTYFNYEAQQDKSGLPNDRFSAERPEGSISTLTIQRTEQRDSAMYRCASSFGQGAIHTGELFFGEGSRLTVL.

The chain employs TRBV7-6 and TRBJ2-7; TRBD1 or TRBD2 may be the D gene (5 bases each). The V and J ends lost 5 bases and 0 bases respectively, with 20 bases between them. The CDR3 length is 17 residues. CDR1 is SGHVS, CDR2 FNYEAQ, per germline. The CDR3 sequence is CASSGPSQQGDSYEQYF. The CDR3 nucleotides are TGTGCCAGCAGCGGACCATCGCAGCAGGGAGACTCCTACGAGCAGTACTTC. The full variable domain, completed using reference TRBV7-6 and TRBJ2-7, is GAGVSQSPRYKVTKRGQDVALRCDPISGHVSLYWYRQALGQGPEFLTYFNYEAQQDKSGLPNDRFSAERPEGSISTLTIQRTEQRDSAMYRCASSGPSQQGDSYEQYFGPGTRLTVT.

Concerning this clonotype: Germline is not matched at one junction end, which may reflect a read error. The chain is built from TRBV15 and TRBJ1-1; 7 bases are shared with TRBD1. Germline loops: CDR1 LNHNV, CDR2 YYDKDF (reference sequence). This CDR3 region has 13 residues. The CDR3: CATSGTASGKKIF. The DNA for the CDR3 is TGTGCCACCAGCGGGACAGCGTCCGGGAAAAAGATCTTT.

This clonotype showed up just a few times. The CDR3 bases are TGTGCCAGCAGCCCCGATCGATATTTTGAGCCCCAGCATTTT. Its translation: CASSPDRYFEPQHF. The gene calls are TRBV7-9 and TRBJ1-5, with no clear D. The V gene's germline CDR1 is SEHNR and CDR2 FQNEAQ (reference sequence). V dropped 5 bases and J dropped 8 bases, with 16 bases sitting between them. The CDR3 loop spans 14 amino acids.

The chain joins TRBV20-1 to TRBJ1-2; 10 nucleotides align to TRBD1. CDR3 length: 17 residues. Germline CDR1 DFQATT, CDR2 SNEGSKA (reference sequence). V shed 0 bases and J 8 bases; nucleotides not matched to a gene: 15. The CDR3 spells CSARDQGRTGGTGGYTF. The CDR3 DNA sequence: TGCAGTGCTAGAGATCAGGGAAGGACAGGGGGAACAGGAGGCTACACCTTC.

This clonotype appeared many times. The chain uses TRBV12-3 or TRBV12-4 and TRBJ2-7, with a tentative D call TRBD1 (6 bases). The CDR3 totals 13 residues. V lost 4 bases, J lost 5 bases, and 12 bases lay in between. The CDR3 region is CASSSRGLDEQYF. The CDR3 DNA follows: TGTGCCAGCAGTTCCAGGGGTCTCGACGAGCAGTACTTC.

This clonotype has ten or more counts. The chain combines TRBV7-8 with TRBJ2-4, with 7 positions matching TRBD1. This CDR3 spans 16 amino acids. Germline V gives CDR1 SGHVS, CDR2 FQNEAQ. V was clipped by 7 bases and J by 3 bases; unmatched bases: 12. The CDR3: CASTSLFWTGKNIQYF. DNA of the CDR3: TGTGCCAGCACCTCGTTATTTTGGACAGGCAAAAACATTCAGTACTTC.

The V and J genes are TRBV2 and TRBJ2-5; 7 bases match TRBD2. V shed 7 bases and J 4 bases; nucleotides not matched to a gene: 9. Germline V gives CDR1 SNHLY, CDR2 FYNNEI. The CDR3 consists of 14 residues. Here the CDR3 reads CASIEGRGGETQYF. The CDR3 DNA reads TGTGCCAGCATCGAGGGGCGCGGGGGAGAGACCCAGTACTTC.

A few counts support this clonotype. The chain recombines TRBV29-1 with TRBJ1-2; D gene ambiguous. This CDR3 contains 10 residues. Germline CDR1 is SQVTM and CDR2 is ANQGSEA. V was pared by 3 bases and J by 8 bases, with 7 bases between. CDR3 DNA: TGCAGCGTTGACGAGGGAGGCTACACCTTC. Translated, it gives CSVDEGGYTF.

This clonotype has more than one count but fewer than ten. V usage is TRBV6-8 and J usage is TRBJ2-1; 10 nucleotides align to TRBD1. Trimming took 10 bases from V and 14 from J; bases not matched to a gene: 17. The V gene's germline CDR1 is MNHGY and CDR2 SAAAGT. There are 14 residues in the CDR3. The DNA of the CDR3 is TGTGCCAACTATCTAACAGACAGGGGGCTGAGAAAGTTCTTC. Protein product: CANYLTDRGLRKFF.

This clonotype came up a few times. The rearrangement joins TRBV4-3 to TRBJ2-3, with TRBD2 as a possible D gene (6 bases). The CDR3 totals 17 residues. CDR1 LGHNA and CDR2 YSLEER come from the germline V gene. The V end lost 4 bases, the J end lost 1 base, and 18 bases lay between the germline ends. The CDR3 DNA is TGCGCCAGCAGCCTCTCCGCGGGGCGAATAGGCACAGATACGCAGTATTTT. Its protein product is CASSLSAGRIGTDTQYF.

This clonotype was counted at least ten times. V usage is TRBV19 and J usage is TRBJ2-7, with TRBD1 as a possible D gene (5 bases). Germline CDR1 is LNHDA and CDR2 is SQIVND (reference sequence). The CDR3 loop spans 14 amino acids. V was clipped by 7 bases and J by 0 bases, with 13 bases between them. The CDR3: CASKKQDPSYEQYV. The CDR3 nucleotides are TGTGCCAGTAAAAAACAGGACCCCTCCTACGAGCAGTACGTC.

The rearrangement uses TRBV12-3 or TRBV12-4 and TRBJ1-1; D not certain. V was shortened by 4 bases and J by 1 base, with 16 bases between the two germline ends. CDR3 length: 16 amino acids. Here the CDR3 reads CASSSPIGVGNTEAFF. DNA for the CDR3: TGTGCCAGCAGTTCTCCTATCGGGGTCGGGAACACTGAAGCTTTCTTT.

This sequence joins TRBV7-9 and TRBJ1-2; TRBD1 aligns across 8 bases. The CDR3 is 16 amino acids. With V trimmed by 5 bases and J by 4 bases, 12 bases remained unmatched. CDR1 is SEHNR, CDR2 FQNEAQ, per germline (reference sequence). DNA for the CDR3: TGTGCCAGCAGCCCCGGACAGGGAGGTACGGGCTATGGCTACACCTTC. Amino acids: CASSPGQGGTGYGYTF.

This clonotype was detected many times. The chain couples TRBV7-9 to TRBJ1-5; 11 bases are shared with TRBD1. CDR1 and CDR2 from the germline V gene are SEHNR and FQNEAQ (reference sequence). The CDR3 extends over 15 amino acids. After removal of 5 bases from V and 5 bases from J, the junction contained 5 bases not matched to a gene. The CDR3 region is CASSLGQGADQPQHF. CDR3 DNA: TGTGCCAGCAGCCTCGGACAGGGGGCGGATCAGCCCCAGCATTTT.

The gene calls are TRBV4-2 and TRBJ2-7; no definite D call. CDR1 and CDR2 (germline): LGHNA, YNFKEQ. Trimming left V 3 bases short and J 0 bases short, with 12 bases between. The CDR3 totals 15 residues. CDR3 in amino acids: CASSQASPSSYEQYF. CDR3 DNA sequence: TGTGCCAGCAGCCAGGCGAGCCCCAGCTCCTACGAGCAGTACTTC.

The chain joins TRBV5-8 to TRBJ2-3; D is unresolved. CDR1 and CDR2 (germline): SGHTS, YDEGEE. V shed 2 bases and J shed 5 bases, with 12 bases lying between them. The CDR3 is 14 amino acids. In DNA form, the CDR3 reads TGTGCCAGCAGCTTCCAGTACAGACTAGATACGCAGTATTTT. It encodes CASSFQYRLDTQYF.

There are a few counts of this clonotype. This sequence joins TRBV6-1 and TRBJ2-7; 9 bases line up with TRBD1. V gave up 4 bases and J gave up 4 bases; unmatched junction bases: 8. CDR1 is MNHNS and CDR2 is SASEGT in the germline V gene. The CDR3 covers 15 residues. The CDR3 here is CASSATGTGRYEQYF. The CDR3 coding sequence is TGTGCCAGCAGTGCAACCGGGACAGGGAGGTACGAGCAGTACTTC.

This clonotype was seen at least ten times. V gene TRBV7-2 combines with J gene TRBJ1-1; a weak D match, TRBD1 (5 bases). Between the trimmed V and J ends, which lost 5 bases and 7 bases, there was a span of 14 bases. CDR1 is SGHTA, CDR2 FQGNSA, per germline. The CDR3 length is 13 residues. The CDR3 loop is CASSPDWGIEAFF. CDR3 in DNA: TGTGCCAGCAGCCCGGATTGGGGGATTGAAGCTTTCTTT. The entire variable domain, with the rest obtained from reference TRBV7-2 and TRBJ1-1, is as follows: GAGVSQSPSNKVTEKGKDVELRCDPISGHTALYWYRQSLGQGLEFLIYFQGNSAPDKSGLPSDRFSAERTGGSVSTLTIQRTQQEDSAVYLCASSPDWGIEAFFGQGTRLTVV.